Listed here are 27 T cell receptor beta chains from one sample, sequenced in a study of blood T cell repertoires in COVID-19. TCRdb's copy holds only in-frame clones and misses some; the assay was immunoSEQ multiplex PCR. Of around 150,000 clones in the sample, 65% to 90% were seen once. The specimen sequenced was peripheral blood. These receptors were collected from a woman aged 45-60 years in a cohort sampled during active or convalescent COVID-19.

CDR3 in DNA: TGTGCCACCAGCAGAGAAGACAGCCTTGCGTACGAGCAGTACTTC. Protein product: CATSREDSLAYEQYF. J is TRBJ2-7 and V is TRBV15; possible D gene TRBD1, 5 bases. The germline V and J ends were trimmed by 0 bases and 4 bases, with 13 bases remaining between them. The V gene's germline CDR1 is LNHNV and CDR2 YYDKDF (reference sequence). CDR3 length: 15 amino acids.

V and J are TRBV27 and TRBJ2-1; 11 bases match TRBD2. Germline V CDR1 and CDR2: MNHEY, SMNVEV (reference sequence). The ends lost 0 bases at V and 0 bases at J; junction bases unmatched: 4. CDR3 size: 18 residues. The CDR3 is CASSLSILAGVSYNEQFF. The CDR3 nucleotides read TGTGCCAGCAGTTTATCGATACTAGCGGGAGTCTCCTACAATGAGCAGTTCTTC.

The genes are TRBV10-3 and TRBJ1-5; weak D call: TRBD1 (6 bases). Trimming stripped 6 bases from V and 5 bases from J, with 11 bases between. CDR3 length: 13 residues. Germline CDR1 and CDR2: ENHRY and SYGVKD. Here the CDR3 DNA reads TGTGCCATCAGGGTGGACAGTGATCAGCCCCAGCATTTT. Translation gives CAIRVDSDQPQHF.

The CDR3 sequence: CASSCHRVANQPQHF. CDR3 sequence (DNA): TGTGCCAGCAGCTGCCACAGGGTGGCAAATCAGCCCCAGCATTTT. The V call is TRBV21-1, the J call TRBJ1-5; the listed D gene, TRBD1, was not tested against the DNA. TRBV21-1 is a pseudogene. The CDR3 is 15 residues long.

The chain is built from TRBV10-3 and TRBJ2-1, with 9 positions matching TRBD2. The ends lost 4 bases at V and 5 bases at J; junction bases unmatched: 6. Germline V gene lookup returns CDR1 ENHRY and CDR2 SYGVKD. The CDR3 is 15 residues long. The CDR3 coding sequence is TGTGCCATCAGTGCCTTAGCGGGGGACAACAATGAGCAGTTCTTC. It codes for CAISALAGDNNEQFF.

The V gene is TRBV6-5, the J gene TRBJ1-3, with 10 bases lining up with TRBD1. CDR1 and CDR2 (germline): MNHEY, SVGAGI. The CDR3 totals 15 residues. J lost 8 bases, V lost 0 bases, and 4 bases had no gene match. The CDR3 sequence: CASSYSRDRGHTIYF. CDR3 DNA sequence: TGTGCCAGCAGTTACTCCCGGGACAGGGGTCACACCATATATTTT.

The chain couples TRBV5-1 to TRBJ2-2; TRBD2 aligns across 9 bases. The length of the CDR3 is 18 residues. J lost 6 bases, V lost 0 bases, and 12 bases had no gene match. Germline CDR1 and CDR2: SGHRS and YFSETQ. The CDR3 region has the DNA TGCGCCAGCAGCTTGGAGATTAGCGGGGGACCGGGATCCGGGGAGCTGTTTTTT. This codes for CASSLEISGGPGSGELFF.

The V call is TRBV2, the J call TRBJ1-5, with a possible D match to TRBD1 (5 bases). This CDR3 spans 13 amino acids. From germline, CDR1 is SNHLY and CDR2 FYNNEI. V was clipped by 8 bases and J by 3 bases, with 11 bases between them. The CDR3 nucleotides read TGTGCCAGCGGTCGGGGGGACAATCAGCCCCAGCATTTT. Residues: CASGRGDNQPQHF.

The chain is built from TRBV3-1 (or the pseudogene TRBV3-2) and TRBJ1-2; 8 nucleotides line up with TRBD1. CDR1 is LGHDT and CDR2 is YNNKEL in the germline V gene (reference sequence). The CDR3 covers 14 residues. The trim removed 3 bases at V and 6 bases at J, leaving 6 bases unmatched. This CDR3 reads CASSQGQGANGYTF. Here the CDR3 DNA reads TGTGCCAGCAGCCAGGGTCAGGGGGCTAATGGCTACACCTTC.

The J gene is TRBJ1-5, the V gene TRBV6-5; D is uncertain. V shed 8 bases and J shed 6 bases, with 14 bases lying between them. Germline values: CDR1 MNHEY, CDR2 SVGAGI. CDR3 size: 13 residues. The CDR3 loop reads CASERESRQPQHF. Written as DNA, the CDR3 is TGTGCCAGCGAAAGGGAGTCGCGTCAGCCCCAGCATTTT.

This chain uses TRBV4-3 with TRBJ1-6, with TRBD1 as a possible D gene (5 bases). Germline values: CDR1 LGHNA, CDR2 YSLEER. This CDR3 region has 14 residues. Trimming took 3 bases from V and 2 from J, leaving 5 bases between them. CDR3 DNA: TGCGCCAGCAGCCAGGGGCCCTATAATTCACCCCTCCACTTT. This translates into CASSQGPYNSPLHF.

V usage is TRBV6-6 and J usage is TRBJ1-6, with TRBD1 as a possible D gene (5 bases). The V end was cut by 6 bases, the J end by 14 bases, with 11 bases between. This CDR3 comprises 11 residues. The V gene's germline CDR1 is MNHNY and CDR2 SVGAGI (reference sequence). For the CDR3, the DNA is TGTGCCAGCAGCATACAGGCTTCCCTCCACTTT. It specifies CASSIQASLHF.

The chain couples TRBV6-6 to TRBJ2-1, with TRBD1 matching over 9 bases. Germline CDR1 MNHNY, CDR2 SVGAGI (reference sequence). The CDR3 consists of 13 residues. V lost 4 bases, J lost 7 bases, and 2 bases stayed unmatched. The CDR3 spells CASSSDRGNEQFF. In DNA, the CDR3 is TGTGCCAGCAGTTCGGACAGGGGTAATGAGCAGTTCTTC.

The chain links TRBV29-1 to TRBJ1-5, with D perhaps TRBD1 (6 bases). Between the trimmed V and J ends, which lost 4 bases and 2 bases, there was a span of 6 bases. This CDR3 contains 12 residues. Germline V gene data show CDR1 as SQVTM and CDR2 as ANQGSEA. CDR3 sequence: CSVGQGNQPQHF. The DNA of the CDR3 is TGCAGCGTTGGACAGGGCAATCAGCCCCAGCATTTT.

Comment on this clone: One junction end disagrees with the germline gene, perhaps due to a read error. The chain couples TRBV7-9 to TRBJ2-5; D possibly corresponds to TRBD1 (6 bases). This CDR3 comprises 9 residues. CDR1 and CDR2 from the germline V gene are SEHNR and FQNEAQ (reference sequence). The CDR3 DNA follows: TGTGCCAGCAGCCCAGAGGGGGACTTC. Translation: CASSPEGDF.

The DNA of the CDR3 is TGCGCCAGCAGCCTCGTGGAGGGGATTAACACAGATACGCAGTATTTT. Its protein is CASSLVEGINTDTQYF. The V call is TRBV5-1, the J call TRBJ2-3; D is perhaps TRBD2 (6 bases). Per germline, CDR1 SGHRS and CDR2 YFSETQ. There are 16 residues in the CDR3. V lost 4 bases and J 2 bases, leaving 17 bases between the germline ends.

V and J are TRBV18 and TRBJ2-3; no clear D. The CDR3 spans 12 residues. Germline V CDR1 and CDR2: KGHSH, LQKENI. With 0 bases removed from V and 6 bases from J, the gap between germline ends came to 4 bases. Written as DNA, the CDR3 is TGTGCCAGCTCACCACCGTCGGATACGCAGTATTTT. Its protein product is CASSPPSDTQYF.

This clone appeared a few times. The chain combines TRBV25-1 with TRBJ2-3, with D unclear. This CDR3 contains 12 residues. Germline CDR1 MGHDK, CDR2 SYGVNS. Trimming left V 8 bases short and J 3 bases short, with 9 bases between. As DNA, the CDR3 is TGTGCCAGCGGCCTGGAGACAGATACGCAGTATTTT. This gives the protein CASGLETDTQYF. Combining the CDR3 with reference TRBV25-1 and TRBJ2-3 gives the whole variable domain EADIYQTPRYLVIGTGKKITLECSQTMGHDKMYWYQQDPGMELHLIHYSYGVNSTEKGDLSSESTVSRIRTEHFPLTLESARPSHTSQYLCASGLETDTQYFGPGTRLTVL.

The gene calls are TRBV7-3 and TRBJ2-3; TRBD2 is a possible D gene (5 bases). This CDR3 region has 15 residues. CDR1 is SGHTA and CDR2 is FQGTGA in the germline V gene. Trimming cost V 3 bases and J 1 base, with 11 bases left between them. The CDR3 DNA reads TGTGCCAGCAGCTTTACCGGGGTCGGCACAGATACGCAGTATTTT. Translation: CASSFTGVGTDTQYF.

The V call is TRBV21-1, the J call TRBJ1-5; the table assigns TRBD1, which was not confirmed against the DNA. TRBV21-1 is reported as a pseudogene. CDR3 length: 18 residues. CDR3 nucleotides: TGTGCCAGCAGCCGCCGCCCTAGGACAGGGGGCAGGAGACAGCCCCAGCATTTT. Its translation: CASSRRPRTGGRRQPQHF.

The genes are TRBV19 and TRBJ1-5; 9 bases match TRBD1. J was trimmed by 3 bases and V by 5 bases; bases with no gene match: 2. The germline gives CDR1 LNHDA, CDR2 SQIVND (reference sequence). The CDR3 consists of 14 residues. DNA of the CDR3: TGTGCCAGTAGTGACAGGGGGGACAATCAGCCCCAGCATTTT. Translating gives CASSDRGDNQPQHF.

The V call is TRBV6-5, the J call TRBJ2-1; TRBD2 agrees at 12 bases. Germline values: CDR1 MNHEY, CDR2 SVGAGI. The CDR3 totals 15 residues. The ends lost 7 bases at V and 9 bases at J; junction bases unmatched: 10. CDR3 region: CASKSSGGAVGEQFF. CDR3 nucleotides: TGTGCCAGCAAGTCTAGCGGGGGGGCGGTGGGTGAGCAGTTCTTC.

The CDR3 reads CASSDRPTGSNEKLFF. In DNA form, the CDR3 reads TGTGCCAGCAGTGACAGACCGACAGGGTCTAATGAAAAACTGTTTTTT. The chain has TRBV6-1 and TRBJ1-4; 7 nucleotides line up with TRBD1. V lost 3 bases to trimming and J lost 3 bases; unmatched junction nucleotides: 7. This CDR3 is 16 amino acids long. Germline V gene data show CDR1 as MNHNS and CDR2 as SASEGT.

The rearrangement uses TRBV6-1 and TRBJ2-1, with a possible D match to TRBD2 (6 bases). Trimming cost V 2 bases and J 0 bases, with 11 bases left between them. The germline V gene has CDR1 MNHNS and CDR2 SASEGT. The CDR3 contains 16 residues. The CDR3 sequence: CASSEPGGVSYNEQFF. In DNA form, the CDR3 reads TGTGCCAGCAGTGAACCCGGCGGGGTCTCCTACAATGAGCAGTTCTTC.

The chain employs TRBV5-1 and TRBJ2-2; TRBD2 matches 10 bases. The CDR3 has 18 amino acids. The V segment lost 0 bases and the J segment 1 base; nucleotides outside the gene matches: 6. The germline V gene encodes CDR1 SGHRS and CDR2 YFSETQ. The CDR3 is CASSLGYTSGENTGELFF. The CDR3 DNA sequence: TGCGCCAGCAGCTTGGGTTATACTAGCGGGGAGAACACCGGGGAGCTGTTTTTT.

The genes are TRBV19 and TRBJ1-4; perhaps TRBD1 as D (6 bases). In germline, CDR1 is LNHDA, CDR2 SQIVND (reference sequence). The CDR3 contains 14 residues. Between the trimmed V and J ends, which lost 5 bases and 7 bases, there was a span of 14 bases. CDR3 amino acids: CASSFDGTSEKLFF. CDR3 sequence (DNA): TGTGCCAGTAGTTTTGACGGGACAAGTGAAAAACTGTTTTTT.

The V gene is TRBV2, the J gene TRBJ2-1; a weak D match, TRBD2 (6 bases). Per the germline V gene, CDR1 is SNHLY and CDR2 is FYNNEI. This CDR3 spans 16 amino acids. V lost 5 bases, J lost 4 bases, and 18 bases lay in between. CDR3 sequence: CASSLPGTGDYNEQFF. In DNA, the CDR3 is TGTGCCAGCAGTCTTCCCGGGACGGGAGATTACAATGAGCAGTTCTTC.